The rows below give T cell receptor beta chains drawn from one sample of a study of shared clonotypes between healthy human individuals. The data were produced by immunoSEQ multiplex PCR, yet TCRdb's version contains in-frame clones alone and is incomplete. The data contain a few million clones, 90% to 96% of them singletons. What was sequenced was naive CD4+ T cells sorted from blood. These receptor sequences come from a man aged 18 to 30 in good health. CDR3s include the opening cysteine and the closing phenylalanine or tryptophan. A D gene is named only where the DNA matches it firmly. Some rows mark clone size as missing; the rest say once, few, many or name a class of expanded clone.

d_call: NA; j_call: TRBJ1-1; v_call: TRBV30; clone_size: once; cdr3_aa: CAWSPASFGDAEAFF; cdr3_nt: TGTGCCTGGAGCCCCGCGTCCTTCGGGGACGCTGAAGCTTTCTTT
d_call: NA; j_call: TRBJ1-2; v_call: TRBV2; clone_size: NA; cdr3_aa: CASSASLGGAYGYTF; cdr3_nt: TGTGCCAGCAGCGCTTCGTTGGGGGGAGCCTATGGCTACACCTTC
d_call: TRBD1; j_call: TRBJ1-4; v_call: TRBV30; clone_size: once; cdr3_aa: CVYRQGGGKLFF; cdr3_nt: TGTGTTTATCGGCAGGGGGGCGGAAAACTGTTTTTT
d_call: NA; j_call: TRBJ2-7; v_call: TRBV7-9; clone_size: NA; cdr3_aa: CASSRGNYEQYF; cdr3_nt: TGTGCCAGCAGTCGCGGGAATTACGAGCAGTACTTC
d_call: NA; j_call: TRBJ1-6; v_call: TRBV6-5; clone_size: once; cdr3_aa: CAIRRGSGSPLHF; cdr3_nt: TGTGCCATCAGGAGAGGGTCCGGATCACCCCTCCACTTT
d_call: NA; j_call: TRBJ1-3; v_call: TRBV6-5; clone_size: NA; cdr3_aa: CASSYSPASPGNTIYF; cdr3_nt: TGTGCCAGCAGTTACTCGCCCGCTTCGCCTGGAAACACCATATATTTT
d_call: NA; j_call: TRBJ2-3; v_call: TRBV25-1; clone_size: NA; cdr3_aa: CASMGFGGTDTQYF; cdr3_nt: TGTGCCAGCATGGGGTTCGGAGGGACAGATACGCAGTATTTT
d_call: NA; j_call: TRBJ2-5; v_call: TRBV7-2; clone_size: few; cdr3_aa: CASSLEREETQYF; cdr3_nt: TGTGCCAGCAGCTTAGAAAGGGAAGAGACCCAGTACTTC
d_call: TRBD1; j_call: TRBJ2-7; v_call: TRBV5-4; clone_size: NA; cdr3_aa: CASSSTGTGLSGEQYF; cdr3_nt: TGTGCCAGCAGTTCCACCGGGACAGGGTTAAGTGGGGAGCAGTACTTC
d_call: NA; j_call: TRBJ2-1; v_call: TRBV6-5; clone_size: NA; cdr3_aa: CASSRQGAQFF; cdr3_nt: TGTGCCAGCAGCCGGCAGGGTGCGCAGTTCTTC
d_call: NA; j_call: TRBJ2-2; v_call: TRBV5-4; clone_size: NA; cdr3_aa: CASSLASSKNTGELFF; cdr3_nt: TGTGCCAGCAGTTTGGCTAGCTCTAAGAACACCGGGGAGCTGTTTTTT
d_call: TRBD2; j_call: TRBJ2-7; v_call: TRBV10-3; clone_size: NA; cdr3_aa: CAISDYGLAGAYEQYF; cdr3_nt: TGTGCCATCAGTGACTATGGACTAGCGGGGGCCTACGAGCAGTACTTC
d_call: NA; j_call: TRBJ2-7; v_call: TRBV4-1; clone_size: NA; cdr3_aa: CASSPRGALFYEQYF; cdr3_nt: TGCGCCAGCAGCCCTAGGGGGGCGCTTTTCTACGAGCAGTACTTC
d_call: NA; j_call: TRBJ2-7; v_call: TRBV27; clone_size: NA; cdr3_aa: CASSRGLQAPTEQYF; cdr3_nt: TGTGCCAGCAGTAGGGGGTTGCAGGCACCTACGGAGCAGTACTTC
d_call: TRBD1; j_call: TRBJ2-7; v_call: TRBV6-1; clone_size: NA; cdr3_aa: CASGLDRTYEQYF; cdr3_nt: TGTGCCAGCGGCTTGGACAGGACCTACGAGCAGTACTTC
d_call: NA; j_call: TRBJ1-1; v_call: TRBV6-5; clone_size: NA; cdr3_aa: CASSFTGETEAFF; cdr3_nt: TGTGCCAGCAGTTTTACAGGAGAAACTGAAGCTTTCTTT
d_call: NA; j_call: TRBJ1-2; v_call: TRBV14; clone_size: NA; cdr3_aa: CASSQSNKFYGYTF; cdr3_nt: TGTGCCAGCAGCCAATCAAACAAATTCTATGGCTACACCTTC
d_call: TRBD2; j_call: TRBJ2-3; v_call: TRBV10-3; clone_size: NA; cdr3_aa: CAISPGLAGSDTQYF; cdr3_nt: TGTGCCATCAGTCCGGGACTAGCGGGTTCAGATACGCAGTATTTT
d_call: TRBD2; j_call: TRBJ2-3; v_call: TRBV5-1; clone_size: NA; cdr3_aa: CASSLLGGGRDTQYF; cdr3_nt: TGCGCCAGCAGCTTGCTGGGCGGGGGTCGCGATACGCAGTATTTT
d_call: TRBD1; j_call: TRBJ2-5; v_call: TRBV6-5; clone_size: NA; cdr3_aa: CASRVRGPQETQYF; cdr3_nt: TGTGCCAGCCGAGTCAGGGGGCCCCAAGAGACCCAGTACTTC
d_call: NA; j_call: TRBJ1-6; v_call: TRBV7-9; clone_size: NA; cdr3_aa: CASSLGGGSPLHF; cdr3_nt: TGTGCCAGCAGCCTAGGGGGAGGGTCACCCCTCCACTTT
d_call: NA; j_call: TRBJ2-3; v_call: TRBV7-2; clone_size: NA; cdr3_aa: CASSSVTVGADTQYF; cdr3_nt: TGTGCCAGCAGCTCAGTCACAGTAGGGGCAGATACGCAGTATTTT
d_call: NA; j_call: TRBJ2-2; v_call: TRBV9; clone_size: NA; cdr3_aa: CASSVAGDTGELFF; cdr3_nt: TGTGCCAGCAGCGTAGCTGGGGATACCGGGGAGCTGTTTTTT
d_call: TRBD2; j_call: TRBJ2-7; v_call: TRBV6-5; clone_size: NA; cdr3_aa: CASSYVGGSSYEQYF; cdr3_nt: TGTGCCAGCAGTTACGTTGGCGGGAGCTCCTACGAGCAGTACTTC
d_call: TRBD1; j_call: TRBJ2-7; v_call: TRBV6-5; clone_size: NA; cdr3_aa: CASSRGGTGTYEQYF; cdr3_nt: TGTGCCAGCAGCCGAGGCGGGACAGGGACCTACGAGCAGTACTTC
d_call: NA; j_call: TRBJ1-4; v_call: TRBV15; clone_size: once; cdr3_aa: CATSRSQSEKLFF; cdr3_nt: TGTGCCACCAGCAGATCTCAGAGCGAAAAACTGTTTTTT
d_call: TRBD2; j_call: TRBJ2-3; v_call: TRBV11-3; clone_size: NA; cdr3_aa: CASSLGLAGVTDTQYF; cdr3_nt: TGTGCCAGCAGCTTAGGACTAGCGGGAGTGACAGATACGCAGTATTTT
d_call: NA; j_call: TRBJ2-7; v_call: TRBV5-6; clone_size: NA; cdr3_aa: CASSLTSEQYF; cdr3_nt: TGTGCCAGCAGCTTAACGAGCGAGCAGTACTTC
d_call: NA; j_call: TRBJ2-5; v_call: TRBV18; clone_size: NA; cdr3_aa: CASSPGKGGTQYF; cdr3_nt: TGTGCCAGCTCACCGGGGAAAGGAGGGACCCAGTACTTC
d_call: NA; j_call: TRBJ2-1; v_call: TRBV6-5; clone_size: NA; cdr3_aa: CASSYSLGEQFF; cdr3_nt: TGTGCCAGCAGTTACTCTTTAGGAGAGCAGTTCTTC
d_call: NA; j_call: TRBJ1-5; v_call: TRBV11-2; clone_size: few; cdr3_aa: CASSTRNQPQHF; cdr3_nt: TGTGCCAGCAGCACCCGAAATCAGCCCCAGCATTTT
d_call: TRBD2; j_call: TRBJ2-5; v_call: TRBV7-9; clone_size: NA; cdr3_aa: CASSLGPAGGSETQYF; cdr3_nt: TGTGCCAGCAGCTTAGGTCCAGCGGGAGGGTCGGAGACCCAGTACTTC
d_call: NA; j_call: TRBJ2-2; v_call: TRBV29-1; clone_size: NA; cdr3_aa: CSVENTGELFF; cdr3_nt: TGCAGCGTGGAGAACACCGGGGAGCTGTTTTTT
d_call: TRBD2; j_call: TRBJ2-1; v_call: TRBV29-1; clone_size: NA; cdr3_aa: CSVAFLAEPYNEQFF; cdr3_nt: TGCAGCGTTGCCTTCCTAGCGGAACCCTACAATGAGCAGTTCTTC
d_call: NA; j_call: TRBJ2-1; v_call: TRBV5-4; clone_size: NA; cdr3_aa: CASERKAYNEEQFF; cdr3_nt: TGTGCCAGCGAGAGGAAAGCCTATAATGAAGAGCAGTTCTTC
d_call: NA; j_call: TRBJ1-5; v_call: TRBV6-5; clone_size: NA; cdr3_aa: CASSRGREDQPQHF; cdr3_nt: TGTGCCAGCAGTCGGGGCAGGGAGGATCAGCCCCAGCATTTT
d_call: NA; j_call: TRBJ1-4; v_call: TRBV6-1; clone_size: NA; cdr3_aa: CASSERETGLFF; cdr3_nt: TGTGCCAGCAGTGAACGCGAGACGGGACTGTTTTTT
d_call: TRBD2; j_call: TRBJ2-7; v_call: TRBV5-1; clone_size: once; cdr3_aa: CASSLGGTSGSYEQYF; cdr3_nt: TGCGCCAGCAGCTTGGGAGGGACTAGCGGTTCCTACGAGCAGTACTTC
d_call: NA; j_call: TRBJ1-1; v_call: TRBV30; clone_size: NA; cdr3_aa: CAWSETDNAFF; cdr3_nt: TGTGCCTGGAGTGAAACGGATAACGCTTTCTTT
d_call: NA; j_call: TRBJ2-7; v_call: TRBV27; clone_size: NA; cdr3_aa: CASSLSMISYEQYF; cdr3_nt: TGTGCCAGCAGTTTATCCATGATCTCCTACGAGCAGTACTTC
d_call: TRBD1; j_call: TRBJ2-7; v_call: TRBV27; clone_size: NA; cdr3_aa: CASSFSGQVEQYF; cdr3_nt: TGTGCCAGCAGTTTCAGCGGACAGGTCGAGCAGTACTTC
d_call: TRBD2; j_call: TRBJ2-7; v_call: TRBV5-4; clone_size: NA; cdr3_aa: CASSIAGGSYEQYF; cdr3_nt: TGTGCCAGCAGCATAGCGGGAGGCTCCTACGAGCAGTACTTC
d_call: NA; j_call: TRBJ2-5; v_call: TRBV14; clone_size: NA; cdr3_aa: CASSHIGETQYF; cdr3_nt: TGTGCCAGCAGCCACATCGGGGAGACCCAGTACTTC
d_call: TRBD1; j_call: TRBJ2-3; v_call: TRBV2; clone_size: NA; cdr3_aa: CASSRDRGRTDTQYF; cdr3_nt: TGTGCCAGCAGTAGGGACAGGGGGCGCACAGATACGCAGTATTTT
d_call: TRBD1; j_call: TRBJ2-1; v_call: TRBV5-4; clone_size: NA; cdr3_aa: CASSLPGTVDPEQFF; cdr3_nt: TGTGCCAGCAGCTTGCCCGGGACAGTTGATCCTGAGCAGTTCTTC
d_call: TRBD1; j_call: TRBJ1-1; v_call: TRBV6-1; clone_size: NA; cdr3_aa: CASILKGQVEAFF; cdr3_nt: TGTGCCAGCATTTTAAAAGGACAGGTTGAAGCTTTCTTT
d_call: NA; j_call: TRBJ1-5; v_call: TRBV30; clone_size: NA; cdr3_aa: CAWSVEGPQHF; cdr3_nt: TGTGCCTGGAGCGTCGAGGGGCCCCAGCATTTT
d_call: NA; j_call: TRBJ1-6; v_call: TRBV6-6; clone_size: NA; cdr3_aa: CASSYSNSSPLHF; cdr3_nt: TGTGCCAGCAGTTACTCAAATTCTTCACCCCTCCACTTT